Below, one T cell receptor beta chain is given with its context. TCRdb's table, derived via immunoSEQ multiplex PCR, lists solely in-frame clones and lacks some. The sample records roughly 250,000 clones, under 90% being singletons. This sample is part of a study of blood T cell repertoires in COVID-19. At the level of the study: The analysed material was cDNA or gDNA that came from T cells, B-cell-depleted T cells, or PBMCs.

The sample consisted of peripheral blood. The source is a woman aged 55-75 years with active or convalescent COVID-19.

CDR3 coding DNA: TGTGCCAGCAAGACAGGGCTTAACTATGGCTACACCTTC. It translates to CASKTGLNYGYTF. This chain uses TRBV6-5 with TRBJ1-2; the match to TRBD1 covers 7 bases. The V segment lost 7 bases and the J segment 1 base; nucleotides outside the gene matches: 3. Germline CDR1 and CDR2: MNHEY and SVGAGI. CDR3 length: 13 amino acids.